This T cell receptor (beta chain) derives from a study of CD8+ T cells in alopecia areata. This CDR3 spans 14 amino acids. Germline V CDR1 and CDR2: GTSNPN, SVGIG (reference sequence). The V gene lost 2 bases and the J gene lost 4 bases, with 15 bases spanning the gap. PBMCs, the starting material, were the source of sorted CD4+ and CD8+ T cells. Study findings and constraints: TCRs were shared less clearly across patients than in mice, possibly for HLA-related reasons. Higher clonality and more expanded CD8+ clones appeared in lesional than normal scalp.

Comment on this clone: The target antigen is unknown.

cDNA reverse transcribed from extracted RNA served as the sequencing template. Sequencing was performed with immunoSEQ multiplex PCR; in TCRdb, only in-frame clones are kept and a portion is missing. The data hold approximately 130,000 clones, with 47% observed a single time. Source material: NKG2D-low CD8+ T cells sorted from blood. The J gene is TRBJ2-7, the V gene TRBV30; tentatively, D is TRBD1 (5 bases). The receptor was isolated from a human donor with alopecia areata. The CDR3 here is CAWSLKGLIYEQYF. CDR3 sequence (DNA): TGTGCCTGGAGTCTGAAGGGGTTGATTTACGAGCAGTACTTC.